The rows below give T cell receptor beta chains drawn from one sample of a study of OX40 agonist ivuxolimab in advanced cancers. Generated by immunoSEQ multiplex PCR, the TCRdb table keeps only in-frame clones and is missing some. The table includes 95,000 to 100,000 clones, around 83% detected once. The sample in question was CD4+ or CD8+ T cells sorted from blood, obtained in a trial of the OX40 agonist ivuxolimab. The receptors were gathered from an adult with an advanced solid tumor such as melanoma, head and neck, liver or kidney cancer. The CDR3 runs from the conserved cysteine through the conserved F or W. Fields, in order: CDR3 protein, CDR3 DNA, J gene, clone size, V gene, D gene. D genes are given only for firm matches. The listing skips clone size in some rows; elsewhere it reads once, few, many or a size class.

CAISGRGRLNTEAFF,TGTGCCATCAGTGGGAGGGGACGGCTGAACACTGAAGCTTTCTTT,TRBJ1-1,-,TRBV10-3,-
CASSPYSGTQETQYF,TGTGCCAGCTCACCTTACTCAGGGACCCAAGAGACCCAGTACTTC,TRBJ2-5,-,TRBV18,-
CASSYTTPIEGGELFF,TGTGCCAGCAGTTACACAACTCCCATCGAAGGCGGGGAGCTGTTTTTT,TRBJ2-2,once,TRBV6-5,-
CASSPSVGTGYEQYF,TGTGCCAGCAGTCCTTCGGTTGGAACCGGCTACGAGCAGTACTTC,TRBJ2-7,few,TRBV27,-
CASSEYNPRTPAGYTF,TGTGCCAGCAGTGAATATAACCCCCGTACTCCGGCTGGCTACACCTTC,TRBJ1-2,-,TRBV25-1,-
CASSPARSYEQYF,TGTGCCAGCTCACCCGCCAGGTCCTACGAGCAGTACTTC,TRBJ2-7,-,TRBV18,-
CASSLGDRGKNEKLFF,TGTGCCAGCAGCTTGGGAGACAGGGGTAAAAATGAAAAACTGTTTTTT,TRBJ1-4,once,TRBV5-5,TRBD1
CASSPRGGEWQPQHF,TGTGCCAGCAGCCCCCGCGGGGGGGAATGGCAGCCCCAGCATTTT,TRBJ1-5,-,TRBV7-6,-
CASSRTSGVNTGELFF,TGTGCCAGCAGCCGGACTAGCGGTGTCAACACCGGGGAGCTGTTTTTT,TRBJ2-2,-,TRBV7-9,TRBD2
CASSVGLAYRETQYF,TGTGCCAGCAGCGTAGGGTTGGCTTATAGGGAGACCCAGTACTTC,TRBJ2-5,-,TRBV9,-
CATREMLSLDEQFF,TGTGCCACCCGCGAGATGTTGTCCCTCGATGAGCAGTTCTTC,TRBJ2-1,-,TRBV15,-
CASSPVGRKQYF,TGTGCCAGCAGCCCAGTGGGGCGGAAGCAGTACTTC,TRBJ2-7,-,TRBV14,-
CASSLGSDGTDTQYF,TGCGCCAGCAGCCTCGGGAGTGACGGCACAGATACGCAGTATTTT,TRBJ2-3,-,TRBV4-3,-
CASSPRPPSWEQYF,TGTGCCAGCTCACCACGGCCCCCCTCGTGGGAGCAGTACTTC,TRBJ2-7,-,TRBV18,-
CSAPVGYTF,TGCAGTGCTCCTGTTGGCTACACCTTC,TRBJ1-2,-,TRBV20-1,-
CASSGRVAGGPRTGELFF,TGTGCCAGCAGCGGGAGAGTAGCGGGAGGGCCTCGAACCGGGGAGCTGTTTTTT,TRBJ2-2,-,TRBV9,TRBD2
CASATTIGDEKLFF,TGTGCCAGCGCTACGACTATCGGGGATGAAAAACTGTTTTTT,TRBJ1-4,-,TRBV6-6,-
CASSLGGTRADTQYF,TGTGCCAGCAGCTTAGGGGGGACTCGAGCGGATACGCAGTATTTT,TRBJ2-3,-,TRBV7-2,-
CASSSSSGVTGNTIYF,TGTGCCAGCAGCTCTTCCTCGGGGGTTACTGGAAACACCATATATTTT,TRBJ1-3,-,TRBV11-3,-
CASSVSLGNSPLHF,TGTGCCAGCAGTGTGTCCTTGGGTAATTCACCCCTCCACTTT,TRBJ1-6,few,TRBV6-1,-
CASRGTSGSYNEQFF,TGTGCCAGCAGGGGGACTAGCGGGAGCTACAATGAGCAGTTCTTC,TRBJ2-1,-,TRBV6-5,TRBD2
CASTTSGGASGELFF,TGTGCCAGCACCACAAGCGGGGGGGCCTCCGGGGAGCTGTTTTTT,TRBJ2-2,-,TRBV6-5,TRBD2
CASSPGREAPGTGELFF,TGTGCCAGCTCACCAGGACGGGAGGCTCCGGGCACCGGGGAGCTGTTTTTT,TRBJ2-2,-,TRBV18,TRBD2
CSAARGPDTEAFF,TGCAGCGCCGCCCGGGGCCCGGACACTGAAGCTTTCTTT,TRBJ1-1,-,TRBV29-1,-
CASSPRGNEWQFF,TGTGCCAGCAGCCCACGGGGTAACGAGTGGCAGTTCTTC,TRBJ2-1,-,TRBV7-8,-
CASSLRGGEQYF,TGTGCCAGCAGTCTGCGCGGAGGCGAGCAGTACTTC,TRBJ2-7,-,TRBV27,-
CARRTGNRSPLHF,TGTGCCAGACGAACAGGGAACCGATCACCCCTCCACTTT,TRBJ1-6,-,TRBV19,-
CASSLESFSGNTIYF,TGCGCCAGCAGCTTGGAGAGTTTCTCTGGAAACACCATATATTTT,TRBJ1-3,-,TRBV5-1,-
CASSFRGAEAFF,TGTGCCAGCAGCTTCAGGGGGGCTGAAGCTTTCTTT,TRBJ1-1,-,TRBV5-6,TRBD1
CASSLFGTPYEQYF,TGTGCCAGCAGTTTATTTGGGACCCCCTACGAGCAGTACTTC,TRBJ2-7,-,TRBV28,-
CASSSTGRLRSEKLFF,TGTGCCAGCAGTTCGACAGGGCGCCTCAGGAGTGAAAAACTGTTTTTT,TRBJ1-4,-,TRBV27,TRBD1
CASSLGDRGYTDTQYF,TGTGCCAGCAGCTTAGGGGACAGGGGATACACAGATACGCAGTATTTT,TRBJ2-3,-,TRBV7-9,TRBD1
CASSYPGTGRVAFF,TGTGCCAGCAGTTACCCCGGGACAGGGCGAGTAGCTTTCTTT,TRBJ1-1,-,TRBV6-5,TRBD1
CASSYTGTGGYTF,TGTGCCAGCAGTTATACAGGGACGGGGGGCTACACCTTC,TRBJ1-2,-,TRBV7-2,-
CASTPRQGGGSPLHF,TGTGCCAGCACCCCTCGACAGGGAGGGGGATCACCCCTCCACTTT,TRBJ1-6,-,TRBV6-6,TRBD1
CASSFRQGGVGGYTF,TGTGCCAGCAGTTTCCGACAGGGCGGAGTTGGAGGCTACACCTTC,TRBJ1-2,-,TRBV2,TRBD1
CSVRRGSGYNEQFF,TGCAGCGTGCGCAGGGGGAGCGGCTACAATGAGCAGTTCTTC,TRBJ2-1,-,TRBV29-1,TRBD1
CSALLTGRNTIYF,TGCAGCGCTCTCCTGACAGGGCGAAACACCATATATTTT,TRBJ1-3,few,TRBV29-1,TRBD1
CAWSVRGTKHGELFF,TGTGCCTGGAGTGTAAGGGGCACTAAGCACGGGGAGCTGTTTTTT,TRBJ2-2,-,TRBV30,-
CASSFKGAFQETQYF,TGTGCCAGCAGTTTCAAGGGGGCCTTCCAAGAGACCCAGTACTTC,TRBJ2-5,-,TRBV28,TRBD1